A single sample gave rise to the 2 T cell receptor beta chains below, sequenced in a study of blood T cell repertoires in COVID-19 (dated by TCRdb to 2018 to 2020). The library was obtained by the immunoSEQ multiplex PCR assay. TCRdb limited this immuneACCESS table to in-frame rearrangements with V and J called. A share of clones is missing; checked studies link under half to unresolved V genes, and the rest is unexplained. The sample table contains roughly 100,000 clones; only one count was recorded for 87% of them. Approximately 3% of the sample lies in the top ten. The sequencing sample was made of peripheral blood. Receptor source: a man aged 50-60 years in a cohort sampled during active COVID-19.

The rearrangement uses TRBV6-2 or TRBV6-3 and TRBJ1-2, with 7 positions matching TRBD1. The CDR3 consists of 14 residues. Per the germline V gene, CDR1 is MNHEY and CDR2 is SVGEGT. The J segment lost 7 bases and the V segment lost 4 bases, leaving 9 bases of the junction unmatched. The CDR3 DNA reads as TGTGCCAGCAGTTCCCCCCCCGACAGGGCTGGCTACACCTTC. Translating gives CASSSPPDRAGYTF.

Here the CDR3 DNA reads TGTGCCAGCAGCTTCTGGGGTAGCGGGGGGGACACCGGGGAGCTGTTTTTT. Translation: CASSFWGSGGDTGELFF. The V and J genes are TRBV3-1 (or the pseudogene TRBV3-2) and TRBJ2-2; TRBD2 matches 11 bases. The CDR3 contains 17 residues. Germline V lookup: CDR1 LGHDT, CDR2 YNNKEL (reference sequence). The ends lost 5 bases at V and 3 bases at J; junction bases unmatched: 8.